This T cell receptor (beta chain) was obtained from a study of T cell clonotyping in hematopoietic cell transplantation. Assay used: immunoSEQ multiplex PCR; TCRdb lists only in-frame clones, some missing. The table includes 17,000 or so clones, roughly 90% detected once. Germline V gene data show CDR1 as SGDLS and CDR2 as YYNGEE. With 2 bases removed from V and 1 base from J, the gap between germline ends came to 7 bases. There are 15 residues in the CDR3. Sequenced sample: peripheral blood mononuclear cells. The TCR was taken from a man aged 50 or older in good health. Some clones in this sample may be carry-over from other donors' samples. V usage is TRBV9 and J usage is TRBJ2-6; weak D call: TRBD1 (5 bases). In DNA, the CDR3 is TGTGCCAGCAGCGTCCAGGGATCTGGGGCCAACGTCCTGACTTTC. Residues: CASSVQGSGANVLTF.